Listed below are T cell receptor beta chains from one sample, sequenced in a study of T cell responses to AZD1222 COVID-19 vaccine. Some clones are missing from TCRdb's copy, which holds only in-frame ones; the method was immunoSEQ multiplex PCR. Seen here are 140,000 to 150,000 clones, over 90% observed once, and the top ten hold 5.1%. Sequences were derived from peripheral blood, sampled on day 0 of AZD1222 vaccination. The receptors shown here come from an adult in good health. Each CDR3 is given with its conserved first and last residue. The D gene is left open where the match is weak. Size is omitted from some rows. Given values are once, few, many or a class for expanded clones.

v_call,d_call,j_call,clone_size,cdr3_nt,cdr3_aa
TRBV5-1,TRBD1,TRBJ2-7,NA,TGCGCCAGCAGTTACCGGGACAGGGTCTACGAGCAGTACTTC,CASSYRDRVYEQYF
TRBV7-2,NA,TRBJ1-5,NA,TGTGCCAGCAGCTTAGGTCTCCGAAATCAGCCCCAGCATTTT,CASSLGLRNQPQHF
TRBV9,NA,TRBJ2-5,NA,TGTGCCAGCAGCGTAGGCGTCAGGGAAGAGACCCAGTACTTC,CASSVGVREETQYF
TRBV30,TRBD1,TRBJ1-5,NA,TGTGCCTGGAGTATCCGGACAGGCAGCAATCAGCCCCAGCATTTT,CAWSIRTGSNQPQHF
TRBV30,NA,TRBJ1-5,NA,TGTGCCTGGACCGGGAGCCGAAATCAGCCCCAGCATTTT,CAWTGSRNQPQHF
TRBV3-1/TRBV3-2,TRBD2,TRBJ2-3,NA,TGTGCCAGCAGCCGATTACTAGCGGGAAGCACAGATACGCAGTATTTT,CASSRLLAGSTDTQYF
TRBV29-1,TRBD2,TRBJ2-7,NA,TGCAGCGTCCTAGCGGGAGGGCCAGGCGAGCAGTACTTC,CSVLAGGPGEQYF
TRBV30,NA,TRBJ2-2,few,TGTGCCTGGAGTAGGGGGTACTCGGACCACCAAATTTATAACACCGGGGAGCTGTTTTTT,CAWSRGYSDHQIYNTGELFF
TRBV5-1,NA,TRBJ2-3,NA,TGCGCCAGCAGCTTCGACCCTCCCCCCCATGCCGATACGCAGTATTTT,CASSFDPPPHADTQYF
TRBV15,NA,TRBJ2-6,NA,TGTGCCACCAGCAGAGACCGCTCTGGGGCCAACGTCCTGACTTTC,CATSRDRSGANVLTF
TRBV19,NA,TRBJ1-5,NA,TGTGCCAGTAGTATGTTGTCCAATCAGCCCCAGCATTTT,CASSMLSNQPQHF
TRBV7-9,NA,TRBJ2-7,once,TGTGCCAGCAGCTTAGTCGGACAAGCCTACGAGCAGTACTTC,CASSLVGQAYEQYF
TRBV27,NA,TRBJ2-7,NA,TGTGCCAGCAGTTTATCTTCGGCAGGGGAGGGCGAGCAGTACTTC,CASSLSSAGEGEQYF
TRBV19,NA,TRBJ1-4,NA,TGTGCCAGTAAGCAAGACCTCAATGAAAAACTGTTTTTT,CASKQDLNEKLFF
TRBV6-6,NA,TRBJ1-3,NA,TGTGCCAGCAGTTACTCGAGGGCCGTCTCTGGAAACACCATATATTTT,CASSYSRAVSGNTIYF
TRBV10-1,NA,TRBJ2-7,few,TGCGCCAGCAGTGAACGGGGTAGGGATTACGAGCAGTACTTC,CASSERGRDYEQYF
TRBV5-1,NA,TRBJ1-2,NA,TGCGCCAGCAGCTGGACAGCTATTTCCTATGGCTACACCTTC,CASSWTAISYGYTF
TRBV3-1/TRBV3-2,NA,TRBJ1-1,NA,TGTGCCAGCAGCCAAGTTTCCGCGGGTTCTGAAGCTTTCTTT,CASSQVSAGSEAFF
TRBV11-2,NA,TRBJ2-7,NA,TGTGCCAGCAGCTGGGGATATGAGCAGTACTTC,CASSWGYEQYF
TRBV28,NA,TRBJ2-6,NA,TGTGCCAGCAGTACGGGACTTGGGGCCAACGTCCTGACTTTC,CASSTGLGANVLTF
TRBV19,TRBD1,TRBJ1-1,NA,TGTGCCAGCAGAACGGGACAGGGCATGGAAGCTTTCTTT,CASRTGQGMEAFF
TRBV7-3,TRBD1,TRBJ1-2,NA,TGTGCCAGCAGCTTCCCTTTCGGACAGGGCCACGGCTATGGCTACACCTTC,CASSFPFGQGHGYGYTF
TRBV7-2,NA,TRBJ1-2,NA,TGTGCCAGCAGCTTAGTCGGACAGATGAATGGCTACACCTTC,CASSLVGQMNGYTF
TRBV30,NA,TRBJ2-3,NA,TGTGCCTGGAGTGGGGGGTTAGATACGCAGTATTTT,CAWSGGLDTQYF
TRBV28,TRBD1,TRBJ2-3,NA,TGTGCCAGCAGCACCGAGACAGGGGGCCCAGATACGCAGTATTTT,CASSTETGGPDTQYF
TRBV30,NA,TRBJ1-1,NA,TGTGCCTGGAGTGTCAGGCCCGCTGAAGCTTTCTTT,CAWSVRPAEAFF
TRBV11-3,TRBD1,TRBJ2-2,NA,TGTGCCAGCAGCTTAGAATGGGCAGGGGGAGATACCGGGGAGCTGTTTTTT,CASSLEWAGGDTGELFF
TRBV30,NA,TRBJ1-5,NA,TGTGCCTGGAGTGTAAACGGAATAGGGGGACAGCCCCAGCATTTT,CAWSVNGIGGQPQHF
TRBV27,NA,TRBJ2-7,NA,TGTGCCAGCAGTCTCTCAGCCGGGACTGTGTCCTACGAGCAGTACTTC,CASSLSAGTVSYEQYF
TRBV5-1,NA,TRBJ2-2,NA,TGCGCCAGCAGCTTGGATAGGCCCCACAGGGGGGAGCTGTTTTTT,CASSLDRPHRGELFF
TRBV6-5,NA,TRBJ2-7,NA,TGTGCCAGCAGTTATATTGAGGGGCCGGTTAGAGAGCAGTACTTC,CASSYIEGPVREQYF
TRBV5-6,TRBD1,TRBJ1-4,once,TGTGCCAGCAGCTTTGGAGCAGGGGGCGGAACTAATGAAAAACTGTTTTTT,CASSFGAGGGTNEKLFF